These T cell receptor beta chains were read from a single sample in a study of blood T cell repertoires in COVID-19. Sequenced by immunoSEQ multiplex PCR; TCRdb stores in-frame clones only, minus some. The profile shows fewer than 150,000 clones, about 80% of them singletons. Sequencing used peripheral blood. The receptors were sampled from a woman older than 75 in a cohort sampled during active or convalescent COVID-19. CDR3s leave out the opening cysteine and the closing phenylalanine or tryptophan.

CDR3	V	J
SALAGVTNEQF	TRBV29-1	TRBJ2-1
ASSLVYPGDEAF	TRBV7-2	TRBJ1-1
ASSQTVRDNQPQH	TRBV4-1	TRBJ1-5
ASSYETGRLVNTEAF	TRBV5-1	TRBJ1-1
ASSIDGIGQETQY	TRBV19	TRBJ2-5
ASSLGGQGIYEQY	TRBV18	TRBJ2-7
AISESGTVAEQY	TRBV10-3	TRBJ2-7
ASSRDRSMNYGYT	TRBV7-2	TRBJ1-2
ASSRLDPRTGHYGYT	TRBV7-9	TRBJ1-2
ASRMAWTVRKTSRPEAF	TRBV2	TRBJ1-1
ASSFQGGGEKLF	TRBV7-9	TRBJ1-4
ASSDLPGTHNEQF	TRBV28	TRBJ2-1
ASSYPGQGKTYEQY	TRBV6-5	TRBJ2-7
ASSPPDREEQPQH	TRBV28	TRBJ1-5
ASSGSNNSPLH	TRBV19	TRBJ1-6
ASSLDPGRGAF	TRBV11-2	TRBJ1-1
ASSLQGTSGYNEQF	TRBV7-2	TRBJ2-1
ASSLRDRGYT	TRBV3-1/TRBV3-2	TRBJ1-2
ASSQGGWGMNTEAF	TRBV5-5	TRBJ1-1
ARSWGTSGEDTQY	TRBV5-3	TRBJ2-3
ASSSMAGGGYTEAF	TRBV6-2/TRBV6-3	TRBJ1-1
ASSLVGGGLSEKLF	TRBV11-2	TRBJ1-4
ASSLGLAAQVEQF	TRBV7-9	TRBJ2-1
ASSYSLAGGLGYT	TRBV6-5	TRBJ1-2
SVARDRGKETQY	TRBV29-1	TRBJ2-5
ASSLDGRGLYEQY	TRBV11-2	TRBJ2-7
ATSKTGSMNTEAF	TRBV15	TRBJ1-1
ASSNQGMNTEAF	TRBV5-4	TRBJ1-1
ASSFLWGGYGYT	TRBV6-5	TRBJ1-2
ASSVTSASSYEQY	TRBV19	TRBJ2-7
ASSRTGGASVETQY	TRBV5-1	TRBJ2-5
SVEALSWGYT	TRBV29-1	TRBJ1-2
ASRDRGFLSGNTIY	TRBV28	TRBJ1-3
ASNYGVGTEAF	TRBV4-2	TRBJ1-1
ASSILAAPGRGYT	TRBV19	TRBJ1-2
ASSPTGWGTEAF	TRBV18	TRBJ1-1
ASSHAGGQDEKLF	TRBV4-2	TRBJ1-4
ASSLGTSGLTYNEQF	TRBV5-4	TRBJ2-1
ASSPEQGWGGYT	TRBV18	TRBJ1-2
ASTIQGSGELF	TRBV6-5	TRBJ2-2
ASSLTSDRGQLDTQY	TRBV28	TRBJ2-3
ASSSTGELNEAF	TRBV5-1	TRBJ1-1
ATSRDPNNSPLH	TRBV15	TRBJ1-6
ASSRSGALETQY	TRBV11-2	TRBJ2-5
ASSPPDGPGLGEKLF	TRBV18	TRBJ1-4
AISRQSAFGNEQF	TRBV10-3	TRBJ2-1
ASSLGTGVLNQPQH	TRBV5-1	TRBJ1-5
ASQNTEAF	TRBV21-1	TRBJ1-1
AISDPGQGANEKLF	TRBV10-3	TRBJ1-4
ASSPRTSGGASIDEQY	TRBV5-1	TRBJ2-7
ASSSQGSNQPQH	TRBV27	TRBJ1-5
ASSELAGVAEQF	TRBV2	TRBJ2-1